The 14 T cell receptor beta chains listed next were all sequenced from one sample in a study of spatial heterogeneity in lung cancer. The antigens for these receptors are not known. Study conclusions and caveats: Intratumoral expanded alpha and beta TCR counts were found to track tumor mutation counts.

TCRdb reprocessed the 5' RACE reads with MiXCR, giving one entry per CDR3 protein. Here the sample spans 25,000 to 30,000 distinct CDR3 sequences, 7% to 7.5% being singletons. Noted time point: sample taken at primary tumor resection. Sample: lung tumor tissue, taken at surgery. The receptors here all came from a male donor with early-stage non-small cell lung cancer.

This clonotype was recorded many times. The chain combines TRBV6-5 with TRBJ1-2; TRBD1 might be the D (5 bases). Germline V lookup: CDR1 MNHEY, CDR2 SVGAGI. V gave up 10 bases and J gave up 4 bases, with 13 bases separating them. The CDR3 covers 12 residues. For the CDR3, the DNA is TGTGCCATCTACAGGCTTTTCTATGGCTACACCTTC. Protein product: CAIYRLFYGYTF.

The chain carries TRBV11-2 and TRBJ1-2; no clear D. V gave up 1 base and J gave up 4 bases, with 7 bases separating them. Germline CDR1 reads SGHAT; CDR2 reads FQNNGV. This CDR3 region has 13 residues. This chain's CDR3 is CASSLVSSYGYTF. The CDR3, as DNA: TGTGCCAGCAGCTTAGTTAGCTCCTATGGCTACACCTTC.

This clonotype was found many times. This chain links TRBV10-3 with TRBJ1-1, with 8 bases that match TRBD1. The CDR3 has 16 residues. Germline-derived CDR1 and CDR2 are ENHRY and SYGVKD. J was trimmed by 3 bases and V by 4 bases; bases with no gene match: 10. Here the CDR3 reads CAISGYRQGYDTEAFF. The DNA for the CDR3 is TGTGCCATCAGTGGGTATAGACAGGGGTACGACACTGAAGCTTTCTTT.

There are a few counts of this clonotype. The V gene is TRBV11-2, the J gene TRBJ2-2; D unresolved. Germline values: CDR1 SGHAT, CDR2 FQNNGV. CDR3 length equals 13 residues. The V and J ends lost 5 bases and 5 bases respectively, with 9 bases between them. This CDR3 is CASSPSTTGELFF. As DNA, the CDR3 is TGTGCCAGCAGCCCCTCGACAACCGGGGAGCTGTTTTTT.

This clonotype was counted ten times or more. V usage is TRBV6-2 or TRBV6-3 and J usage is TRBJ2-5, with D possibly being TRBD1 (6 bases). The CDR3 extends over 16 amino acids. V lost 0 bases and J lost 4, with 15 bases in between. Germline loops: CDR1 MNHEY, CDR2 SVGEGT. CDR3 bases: TGTGCCAGCAGTTACTCCTCAGGGGAGAATAGAGAGACCCAGTACTTC. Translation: CASSYSSGENRETQYF.

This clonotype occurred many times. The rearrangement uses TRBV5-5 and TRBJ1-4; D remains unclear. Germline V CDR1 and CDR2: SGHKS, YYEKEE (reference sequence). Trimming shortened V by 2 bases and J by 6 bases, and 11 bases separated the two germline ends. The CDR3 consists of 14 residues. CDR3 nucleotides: TGTGCCAGCAGCTTAAGAAGGTGGGATGAAAAACTGTTTTTT. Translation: CASSLRRWDEKLFF.

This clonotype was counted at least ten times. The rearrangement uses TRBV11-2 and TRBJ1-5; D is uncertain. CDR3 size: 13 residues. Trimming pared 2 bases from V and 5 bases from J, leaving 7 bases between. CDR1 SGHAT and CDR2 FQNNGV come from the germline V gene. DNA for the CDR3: TGTGCCAGCAGCTTAAGCCGAGATCAGCCCCAGCATTTT. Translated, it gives CASSLSRDQPQHF.

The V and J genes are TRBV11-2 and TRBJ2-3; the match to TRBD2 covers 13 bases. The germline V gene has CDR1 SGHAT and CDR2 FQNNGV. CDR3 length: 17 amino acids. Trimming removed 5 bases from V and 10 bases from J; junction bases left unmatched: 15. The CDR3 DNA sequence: TGTGCCAGCAGCGCCCGACTAGCGGGGGGCCTCCCGGGCGCGCAGTATTTT. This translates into CASSARLAGGLPGAQYF.

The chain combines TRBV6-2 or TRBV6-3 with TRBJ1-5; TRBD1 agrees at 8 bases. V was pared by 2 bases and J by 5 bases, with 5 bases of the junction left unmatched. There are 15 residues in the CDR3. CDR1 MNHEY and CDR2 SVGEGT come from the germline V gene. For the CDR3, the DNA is TGTGCCAGCAGTTACCAGGGACAGGTGTATCAGCCCCAGCATTTT. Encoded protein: CASSYQGQVYQPQHF.

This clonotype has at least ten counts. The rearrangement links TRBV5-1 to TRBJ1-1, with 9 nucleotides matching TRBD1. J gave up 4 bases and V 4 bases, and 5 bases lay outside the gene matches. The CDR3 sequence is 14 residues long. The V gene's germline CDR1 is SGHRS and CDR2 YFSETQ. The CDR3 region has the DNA TGCGCCAGCAGCGCCAAGACAGGGGGCACTGAAGCTTTCTTT. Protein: CASSAKTGGTEAFF. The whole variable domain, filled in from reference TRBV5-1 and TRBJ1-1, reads KAGVTQTPRYLIKTRGQQVTLSCSPISGHRSVSWYQQTPGQGLQFLFEYFSETQRNKGNFPGRFSGRQFSNSRSEMNVSTLELGDSALYLCASSAKTGGTEAFFGQGTRLTVV.

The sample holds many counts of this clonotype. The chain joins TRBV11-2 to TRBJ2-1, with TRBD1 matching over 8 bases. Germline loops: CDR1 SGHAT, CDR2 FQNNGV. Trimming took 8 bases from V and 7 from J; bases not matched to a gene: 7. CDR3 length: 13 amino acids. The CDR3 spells CASASQGANEQFF. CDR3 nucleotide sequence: TGTGCCAGCGCTTCCCAGGGGGCTAATGAGCAGTTCTTC. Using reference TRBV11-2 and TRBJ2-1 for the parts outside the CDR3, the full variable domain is EAGVAQSPRYKIIEKRQSVAFWCNPISGHATLYWYQQILGQGPKLLIQFQNNGVVDDSQLPKDRFSAERLKGVDSTLKIQPAKLEDSAVYLCASASQGANEQFFGPGTRLTVL.

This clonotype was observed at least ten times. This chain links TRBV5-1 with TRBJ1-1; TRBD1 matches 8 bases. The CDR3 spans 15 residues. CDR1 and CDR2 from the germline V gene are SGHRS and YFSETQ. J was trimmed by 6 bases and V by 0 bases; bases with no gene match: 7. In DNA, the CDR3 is TGCGCCAGCAGCTTGGTTGCAGGGGGCGCGGCTGAAGCTTTCTTT. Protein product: CASSLVAGGAAEAFF.

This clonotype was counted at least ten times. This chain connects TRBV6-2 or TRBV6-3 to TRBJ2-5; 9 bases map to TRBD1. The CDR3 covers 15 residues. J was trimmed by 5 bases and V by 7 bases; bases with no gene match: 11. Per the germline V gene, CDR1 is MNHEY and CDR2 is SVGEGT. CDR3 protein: CASTMWDRVGETQYF. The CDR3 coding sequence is TGTGCCAGCACTATGTGGGACAGGGTCGGTGAGACCCAGTACTTC.

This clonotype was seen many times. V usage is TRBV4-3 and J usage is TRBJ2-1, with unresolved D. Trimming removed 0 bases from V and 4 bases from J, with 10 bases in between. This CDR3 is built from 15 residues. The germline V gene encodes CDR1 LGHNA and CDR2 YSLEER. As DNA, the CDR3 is TGCGCCAGCAGCCAAGATATATCGCGGTACAATGAGCAGTTCTTC. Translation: CASSQDISRYNEQFF.